These 12 T cell receptor beta chains were sequenced from one sample in a study of CD8 T cells in ankylosing spondylitis. Overall study findings and caveats: Apparently characteristic of ankylosing spondylitis blood was a TCR beta motif (about 8 highly homologous variants).

These receptors have no known antigen. One entry per CDR3 protein, called by TCRdb with MiXCR from the 5' RACE reads. This sample carries about 540,000 distinct CDR3 sequences, approximately 12% of them seen once, and the ten largest clones take 6.5% to 7%. Material: blood, either unsorted or a sorted T cell fraction (not recorded which). The receptors shown here come from a male donor with ankylosing spondylitis.

CDR3 loop: CASTHGETQYF. CDR3 in DNA: TGTGCCAGCACCCATGGAGAGACCCAGTACTTC. The genes are TRBV6-6 and TRBJ2-5; D not resolved. This CDR3 is built from 11 residues. Germline loops: CDR1 MNHNY, CDR2 SVGAGI (reference sequence). Trimming removed 7 bases at V and 4 bases at J, with 7 bases between.

This clonotype was seen a few times. The V and J genes are TRBV3-1 and TRBJ2-7; D not certain. The germline V gene encodes CDR1 LGHDT and CDR2 YNNKEL (reference sequence). Trimming took 0 bases from V and 5 from J, leaving 11 bases between them. CDR3 size: 14 residues. CDR3 sequence (DNA): TGTGCCAGCAGCCAAGATGGCTCTTCTCACGAGCAGTACGTC. Translation gives CASSQDGSSHEQYV.

This clonotype was observed many times. The chain recombines TRBV11-3 with TRBJ2-1; the D gene is possibly TRBD2 (6 bases). Trimming cost V 5 bases and J 4 bases, with 18 bases left between them. The CDR3 sequence is 16 residues long. From germline, CDR1 is SGHNT and CDR2 YENEEA. For the CDR3, the DNA is TGTGCCAGCAGCCCGGGACTCCTGAGGACATACAATGAGCAGTTCTTC. Its translation is CASSPGLLRTYNEQFF.

This clonotype showed up many times. DNA of the CDR3: TGTGCCAGCAGCCAAACAGGGAACACTGAAGCTTTCTTT. This codes for CASSQTGNTEAFF. The genes are TRBV3-1 and TRBJ1-1, with D maybe TRBD1 (5 bases). This CDR3 has 13 amino acids. CDR1 and CDR2 (germline): LGHDT, YNNKEL (reference sequence). Trimming took 2 bases from V and 1 from J, leaving 5 bases between them. Combining the CDR3 with reference TRBV3-1 and TRBJ1-1 gives the whole variable domain DTAVSQTPKYLVTQMGNDKSIKCEQNLGHDTMYWYKQDSKKFLKIMFSYNNKELIINETVPNRFSPKSPDKAHLNLHINSLELGDSAVYFCASSQTGNTEAFFGQGTRLTVV.

The J gene is TRBJ2-3, the V gene TRBV7-8; either TRBD1 or TRBD2 may fit D (5 bases each). Trimming pared 4 bases from V and 5 bases from J, leaving 10 bases between. Germline CDR1 SGHVS, CDR2 FQNEAQ. The CDR3 runs to 13 residues. Written as DNA, the CDR3 is TGTGCCAGCAGCTCGGGACCGGGAGATACGCAGTATTTT. Protein: CASSSGPGDTQYF.

This clonotype was seen repeatedly, ten times or more. The chain combines TRBV7-9 with TRBJ1-2; tentatively, D is TRBD1 (6 bases). CDR3 length: 15 residues. CDR1 is SEHNR, CDR2 FQNEAQ, per germline (reference sequence). The ends were cut back, 4 bases at V and 3 bases at J, with 15 bases in the middle. For the CDR3, the DNA is TGTGCCAGCAGCTCTATCAGCGGGGGCTACTATGGCTACACCTTC. Its translation is CASSSISGGYYGYTF.

The chain uses TRBV24-1 and TRBJ2-1; 14 positions agree with TRBD2. J was trimmed by 2 bases and V by 4 bases; bases with no gene match: 3. Germline CDR1 is KGHDR and CDR2 is SFDVKD. The CDR3 covers 17 residues. The CDR3 loop is CATSDPTSGRAYNEQFF. As DNA, the CDR3 is TGTGCCACCAGTGACCCGACTAGCGGGAGGGCCTACAATGAGCAGTTCTTC.

V and J are TRBV29-1 and TRBJ2-7, with a possible D match to TRBD1 (6 bases). Trimming shortened V by 6 bases and J by 3 bases, and 12 bases separated the two germline ends. The CDR3 covers 12 residues. The germline gives CDR1 SQVTM, CDR2 ANQGSEA. CDR3 amino acids: CSVGTGFYEQYF. CDR3 bases: TGCAGCGTGGGTACAGGGTTCTACGAGCAGTACTTC.

There are a few counts of this clonotype. This chain connects TRBV5-4 to TRBJ1-3, with D possibly TRBD1 on 6 matching bases. V was cut by 2 bases and J by 6 bases, with 18 bases left in between. Germline-derived CDR1 and CDR2 are SGHNT and YYREEE (reference sequence). The CDR3 spans 16 residues. The CDR3 DNA follows: TGTGCCAGCAGCTTAGAAAATATCGCAGGGGAAAACACCATATATTTT. It is translated as CASSLENIAGENTIYF.

This clonotype was seen a handful of times. The rearrangement uses TRBV7-6 and TRBJ2-3; D may be TRBD2 (5 bases). CDR1 SGHVS and CDR2 FNYEAQ come from the germline V gene. The CDR3 sequence is 12 residues long. Trimming took off 6 bases at V and 4 bases at J, with 8 bases between the two ends. CDR3 DNA: TGTGCCAGCAGGGGAGCTGCAGATACGCAGTATTTT. Its translation is CASRGAADTQYF.

This clonotype was counted ten times or more. The chain is built from TRBV4-1 and TRBJ2-3; 12 bases align to TRBD2. The CDR3 consists of 17 residues. Losses at the gene ends were 3 bases for V and 3 bases for J; bases not matched to a gene: 7. CDR1 MGHRA and CDR2 YSYEKL come from the germline V gene. The CDR3 nucleotides read TGCGCCAGCAGCCACCAGACTAGCGGGAGTCCAACAGATACGCAGTATTTT. Residues: CASSHQTSGSPTDTQYF.

The J gene is TRBJ2-1, the V gene TRBV18; 9 positions agree with TRBD2. V shed 2 bases and J 6 bases; nucleotides not matched to a gene: 5. The germline gives CDR1 KGHSH, CDR2 LQKENI. CDR3 length: 15 amino acids. The CDR3 region is CASSPAGGPFNEQFF. In DNA form, the CDR3 reads TGTGCCAGCTCACCAGCGGGAGGGCCTTTCAATGAGCAGTTCTTC.